Listed below are T cell receptor beta chains from one sample, sequenced in a study of PD-1 blockade in mismatch repair-deficient tumors. Method: immunoSEQ multiplex PCR; TCRdb's copy keeps in-frame clones and lacks some. The sample holds 49,000 or so clones, over 75% seen once. Source: peripheral blood, taken approximately 18 weeks after starting pembrolizumab. The source is an adult with mismatch repair-deficient cancer. CDR3s include the opening cysteine and the closing phenylalanine or tryptophan. The D gene is left open where the match is weak. Clone size appears in some rows only: once, few, many, or a class for an expanded clone.

v_call	j_call	clone_size	d_call	cdr3_nt	cdr3_aa
TRBV10-3	TRBJ1-1	NA	NA	TGTGCCATCAGTGAGTCGGGCACTGAAGCTTTCTTT	CAISESGTEAFF
TRBV7-9	TRBJ1-2	few	NA	TGTGCCAGCAGCCACGGAGAAGGCTTCTATGGCTACACCTTC	CASSHGEGFYGYTF
TRBV7-8	TRBJ2-7	NA	TRBD2	TGTGCCAGCAGCTCCCTCTCTAAGGGACTAGCTTACGAGCAGTACTTC	CASSSLSKGLAYEQYF
TRBV9	TRBJ2-1	NA	TRBD2	TGTGCCAGCAGCTTTACCGGGACTAGCTATGAGAATGAGCAGTTCTTC	CASSFTGTSYENEQFF
TRBV28	TRBJ2-7	NA	TRBD2	TGTGCCAGCCGCCTGCTTGTGACTAGCGGATACGAGCAGTACTTC	CASRLLVTSGYEQYF
TRBV9	TRBJ2-7	NA	NA	TGTGCCAGCAGCGTGGAAGGGGGGTTACCGTACTTC	CASSVEGGLPYF
TRBV5-6	TRBJ1-5	few	NA	TGTGCCAGCAGCTCCTGGACCCGGGCTGGGCAGCCCCAGCATTTT	CASSSWTRAGQPQHF
TRBV18	TRBJ1-1	NA	NA	TGTGCCAGCTCCATACTGGGGGCCCCTGAAGCTTTCTTT	CASSILGAPEAFF
TRBV10-3	TRBJ1-3	NA	NA	TGTGCCATCAGTGAGAGGGGTTCTGGAAACACCATATATTTT	CAISERGSGNTIYF
TRBV5-6	TRBJ2-5	NA	TRBD1	TGTGCCAGCAGCTATTTGACAGGGGAAGAGACCCAGTACTTC	CASSYLTGEETQYF
TRBV19	TRBJ2-6	once	TRBD1	TGTGCCAGCCGGGACAGTGTCTCTGGGGCCAACGTCCTGACTTTC	CASRDSVSGANVLTF
TRBV5-4	TRBJ2-3	once	NA	TGTGCCAGCAGCTTAAAGGGCGTAGCAGATACGCAGTATTTT	CASSLKGVADTQYF
TRBV6-1	TRBJ2-4	NA	NA	TGTGCCAGCAGTGAACTCTTGCGCGGAGGAGCCAAAAACATTCAGTACTTC	CASSELLRGGAKNIQYF
TRBV9	TRBJ2-5	NA	NA	TGTGCCAGCAGCGACGCAGGGGAAGAGACCCAGTACTTC	CASSDAGEETQYF
TRBV5-1	TRBJ1-1	NA	NA	TGCGCCAGCACCGTCAAGGGAGGGAACACTGAAGCTTTCTTT	CASTVKGGNTEAFF
TRBV27	TRBJ1-4	once	NA	TGTGCCAGCAGTAAAGGGGGTGTAAAGGAAAAACTGTTTTTT	CASSKGGVKEKLFF
TRBV9	TRBJ1-5	NA	NA	TGTGCCAGCAGCGTAGGGGGGTACAATCAGCCCCAGCATTTT	CASSVGGYNQPQHF
TRBV28	TRBJ2-5	NA	TRBD1	TGTGCCAGCAGTTCGCGGCAGGGACAGGGGGCGTCCGCCCAAGAGACCCAGTACTTC	CASSSRQGQGASAQETQYF
TRBV4-1	TRBJ2-7	NA	NA	TGCGCCAGCAGCCAAGTTGGGAGTACCTACGAGCAGTACTTC	CASSQVGSTYEQYF
TRBV6-5	TRBJ1-2	NA	NA	TGTGCCAGCAGTCCGACGGGCAATGGCTACACCTTC	CASSPTGNGYTF
TRBV29-1	TRBJ1-1	few	NA	TGCAGCGCTATCAGGACGGGAAAAGGCACTGAAGCTTTCTTT	CSAIRTGKGTEAFF
TRBV10-3	TRBJ2-5	NA	NA	TGTGCCATCAGTGAGAGTGTGGGGGGTGTTCGCGAGACCCAGTACTTC	CAISESVGGVRETQYF
TRBV30	TRBJ1-2	few	NA	TGTGCCTGGAGTGTTTCTAGGGGCTCTGGCTACACCTTC	CAWSVSRGSGYTF
TRBV28	TRBJ1-5	NA	TRBD1	TGTGCCAGCAGTGCGGACAGGGTGTATAGCAATCAGCCCCAGCATTTT	CASSADRVYSNQPQHF
TRBV6-4	TRBJ1-4	NA	NA	TGTGCCAGCAGTGAAGAGGCGGATGAAAAACTGTTTTTT	CASSEEADEKLFF
TRBV11-2	TRBJ2-1	NA	TRBD1	TGTGCCAGCAGCAAGGACAGGGCTGGCAATGAGCAGTTCTTC	CASSKDRAGNEQFF
TRBV19	TRBJ2-3	NA	NA	TGTGCCAGTAGTGCGAAACGGGGTTATGCAGATACGCAGTATTTT	CASSAKRGYADTQYF
TRBV7-9	TRBJ2-2	NA	NA	TGTGCCAGCAGCTTACCGACCCGGGACCCCAACACCGGGGAGCTGTTTTTT	CASSLPTRDPNTGELFF
TRBV30	TRBJ1-4	NA	NA	TGTGCCTCCGCAAAGACAGGCGTTAATGAAAAACTGTTTTTT	CASAKTGVNEKLFF
TRBV11-3	TRBJ1-1	NA	NA	TGTGCCAGCAGCGGGGGGGCTGAAGCTTTCTTT	CASSGGAEAFF
TRBV5-6	TRBJ1-2	NA	NA	TGTGCCAGCAGCTTGGCGGGGGCTGGGGGATACTATGGCTACACCTTC	CASSLAGAGGYYGYTF
TRBV6-1	TRBJ2-1	NA	NA	TGTGCCAGCAGTGAAGGGACTGTGCATTCCCGGAAGCAGTTCTTC	CASSEGTVHSRKQFF
TRBV25-1	TRBJ2-1	NA	NA	TGTGCCAGCAGTGACGTGGGGTTTAATGAGCAGTTCTTC	CASSDVGFNEQFF
TRBV11-2	TRBJ2-1	NA	TRBD1	TGTGCCAGCAGCTTAGAAGGGACAGGGGGCTTCGATGAGCAGTTCTTC	CASSLEGTGGFDEQFF
TRBV30	TRBJ2-7	NA	NA	TGTGCCTGGAGTCTTGTCGACGTCAGGGGCGAGCAGTACTTC	CAWSLVDVRGEQYF